This T cell receptor (beta chain) is drawn from a study of T-cell memory formation after mild COVID-19. Study information: Clustering of TCRs was largely donor specific.

This clonotype was recorded many times. Its target is not known. Whole-study results and caveats: Within pre-infection memory, some responding clones were found, suggesting cross-reactive memory joined. CD4+ contracting clones lay mainly in CM and EM, CD8+ ones in EMRA.

Using constant-segment primers, 5'RACE produced TCR alpha and TCR beta cDNA libraries carrying sample barcodes and UMIs. TCRdb ran MiXCR on the 5' RACE reads and lists one entry per CDR3 protein. The table shows 300,000 or so distinct CDR3 sequences, with 15% occurring only once. The sample comprised PBMCs or a T cell subset sorted from them (not recorded which). The TCR originated in a man aged 18 to 29 who had mild COVID-19 (a few samples of this study predate the infection). Cell type and time point are not known.

DNA of the CDR3: TGTGCCAGCAGCCCCCCTACCGCAGATACGCAGTATTTT. Its protein product is CASSPPTADTQYF. The J gene is TRBJ2-3, the V gene TRBV7-9; no definite D call. Germline V gene lookup returns CDR1 SEHNR and CDR2 FQNEAQ (reference sequence). Trimming removed 5 bases at V and 4 bases at J, with 10 bases between. This CDR3 is 13 amino acids long. Full variable domain (missing parts from reference TRBV7-9 and TRBJ2-3): DTGVSQNPRHKITKRGQNVTFRCDPISEHNRLYWYRQTLGQGPEFLTYFQNEAQLEKSRLLSDRFSAERPKGSFSTLEIQRTEQGDSAMYLCASSPPTADTQYFGPGTRLTVL.